Listed below are T cell receptor beta chains from one sample, sequenced in a study of shared clonotypes between healthy human individuals. Profiled with immunoSEQ multiplex PCR; TCRdb holds only in-frame clones, not every one. The sample lists about 700,000 clones; about 91% were seen once. Material: naive CD8+ T cells sorted from blood. Every receptor here comes from a man aged 30 to 39 in good health. The conserved cysteine and the conserved F or W are not part of the CDR3 here. The D gene is left open where the match is weak.

TRBV4-1	TRBD2	TRBJ2-7	ASSYGSGEFYEQY
TRBV5-6	TRBD2	TRBJ2-5	ASSLSGGLETQY
TRBV6-1	.	TRBJ2-1	AANPGSSYNEQF
TRBV28	.	TRBJ1-4	ASSFELGEKLF
TRBV28	.	TRBJ2-1	ASSLGVRVYNEQF
TRBV11-3	TRBD2	TRBJ2-1	ASSSRTSGRGNEQF
TRBV7-2	.	TRBJ1-5	ASSLGIVGNQPQH
TRBV11-2	.	TRBJ2-2	ASSLMGAKTGELF
TRBV7-8	.	TRBJ1-1	ASSSPSGLNTEAF
TRBV7-9	.	TRBJ2-7	ASGTGGSYEQY
TRBV27	.	TRBJ2-3	ASSNVRGQPTQY
TRBV5-4	.	TRBJ1-5	ASSTGESNQPQH
TRBV27	TRBD1	TRBJ2-5	ATGLRKTGRETQY
TRBV11-2	TRBD2	TRBJ2-7	ASSLGAGGYEQY
TRBV5-6	TRBD1	TRBJ1-4	ASSLAGTGSEKLF
TRBV15	TRBD2	TRBJ2-5	ATSRAELAGERETQY
TRBV7-9	.	TRBJ1-1	ASSLGFGEVTEAF
TRBV27	.	TRBJ2-2	ASSLSRLAGELF
TRBV7-9	TRBD2	TRBJ2-7	ASSFPGSGNPYEQY
TRBV5-1	TRBD1	TRBJ1-4	ASSRRGANEKLF
TRBV7-9	.	TRBJ1-5	ASSFSGLSNQPQH
TRBV15	.	TRBJ2-7	ATSTPGGYEQY
TRBV28	TRBD2	TRBJ2-1	ASTQGTSGYNEQF
TRBV28	.	TRBJ2-3	ASSGNRAASGTDTQY
TRBV2	.	TRBJ2-7	ASSDTVYEQY
TRBV29-1	.	TRBJ2-1	SVGAISYNEQF
TRBV5-5	.	TRBJ2-6	ASSPGHFSGANVLT
TRBV10-3	.	TRBJ2-7	AVTGGAYEQY
TRBV18	TRBD1	TRBJ2-3	ASSPRQGRFQDTQY